Listed here is a single TCR beta chain. What this receptor recognizes is not known. One base away there is no much larger clone; base qualities are not given. V loses 0 bases of germline sequence and J loses 4 bases, and the interval between the two ends is 16 bases. Taken from cysteine to phenylalanine, the CDR3 has 16 residues. The CDR3 DNA has 48 bases and is translated from base 1. The germline V gene encodes CDR1 SGHRS and CDR2 YFSETQ. This sample stems from a study of T-cell memory formation after mild COVID-19 (dated by TCRdb to the early 2020s). A note on the overall study: Most TCR sequence clusters were specific to one of the two donors. In a couple of donors, T-cell clones that expanded and contracted after mild COVID-19 were followed by sequencing TCRalpha and TCRbeta repertoires longitudinally. The cohort was made up of two young adult volunteers, one female and one male, who were previously healthy. Results and caveats for the whole study, not just this receptor: Only two mild cases were covered by the study, and larger cohorts that include severe cases with pre-infection samples were considered necessary. SARS-CoV-2 specificity of the second-wave clones peaking on day 37 was not confirmed. Some responding clones were found in pre-infection memory, which suggests that pre-existing cross-reactive memory T cells took part in the SARS-CoV-2 response. Contracting CD4+ clones were found mainly in CM and EM memory subsets, while CD8+ clones were enriched in EMRA. Balanced CD4/CD8 phenotypes were observed for clones contracting from day 15 to 85, whereas a bias towards CD4+ was observed for a second wave of clones expanding from day 15 to 37.

Sequencing took place on an Illumina NovaSeq 6000. TCRalpha and TCRbeta cDNA libraries were constructed by 5'RACE with constant-segment primers, with sample barcodes and unique molecular identifiers being introduced. RNA was extracted from every sample with Trizol reagent. Libraries were amplified in two PCR steps, with a second sample barcode and Illumina TruSeq adapters added in the second step. The libraries were sequenced on an Illumina NovaSeq using 2 x 150 bp paired-end reads. Concerning the study's data processing: Demultiplexing of reads and collapsing into UMI-guided consensus sequences were performed with migec v1.2.7. Using mixcr v2.1.11, the UMI consensuses were aligned to TRA and TRB V and J templates and assembled into clonotypes. A clonotype was counted as expanded or contracted only when both edgeR and NoisET called the clonotype significant, with the noise models trained on biological replicates. For edgeR calls, the thresholds were a false discovery rate-adjusted p below 0.01 and a log2 fold-change of 1. As an exploratory analysis of dynamics, max-normalized trajectories of the 1000 most abundant clonotypes were examined by PCA with hierarchical clustering. Each responding clone was given a CD4 or CD8 phenotype based on the CD4+ and CD8+ repertoires, which had been sequenced separately. TCRdb handled the public reads itself, with Q25 trimming in fastp and clone calling in MiXCR, and kept productive beta chains. For every CDR3 protein sequence, its rows merge into one entry that carries the most common genes and DNA. TCRdb, rather than the study authors, made the V and J calls. Within this sample are more than 300,000 distinct CDR3 sequences, with roughly 19% of them counted one time only. The biggest ten clones account for 21% of the sample.

Ficoll-Paque density gradient centrifugation was used to isolate PBMCs. This sequence uses TRBV5-1 and TRBJ1-2; the D gene is perhaps TRBD1, from 5 matching bases. Sequenced sample: PBMCs or a T cell subset sorted from them (not recorded which). The origin of this receptor is a man aged 18 to 30 who had mild COVID-19 (a few samples of this study predate the infection). The sample titles of this study are shuffled in the database, so cell type and time point are left out; the donor was told from shared clones. This receptor has the CDR3 CASSLVGQGQTYGYTF. The DNA is TGCGCCAGCAGCTTGGTTGGGCAGGGTCAGACCTATGGCTACACCTTC.